This TCR beta chain was recorded in a study of T cells in Graves' hyperthyroidism and ophthalmopathy. The CDR3 regions of TCR beta were amplified from RNA transcripts. RT-PCR in the first round (using the HTBI primer set) targeted the TCR CDR3. TCRdb fed the multiplex PCR reads into MiXCR, producing one record per CDR3 protein. The sample includes fewer than 750,000 distinct CDR3 sequences, 46% of them seen just once. The V end was cut by 0 bases, the J end by 1 base, with 19 bases between. CDR1 SGHVS and CDR2 FNYEAQ come from the germline V gene. The CDR3 is made up of 18 amino acids. The chain recombines TRBV7-6 with TRBJ2-7, with D maybe TRBD1 (6 bases). The sample taken for sequencing was peripheral blood or thyroid tissue (not recorded which). The clonotype was recovered from a woman aged 18-29 years with Graves' hyperthyroidism. The CDR3 nucleotides are TGTGCCAGCAGCTTAGCATCCCAGGGGAGCGGTGGTTCCTACGAGCAGTACTTC. Amino acid sequence: CASSLASQGSGGSYEQYF.